Below are 31 T cell receptor beta chains sequenced from a single sample in a study of Ad26.COV2.S vaccination and SARS-CoV-2 variants. Profiling relied on immunoSEQ multiplex PCR, and the TCRdb table lists in-frame clones only, not all of them. In the table there are 300,000 to 450,000 clones, approximately 90% of which are singletons. Sequenced material: peripheral blood, taken after recovery from COVID-19. Receptor source: a human donor who had recovered from COVID-19.

The chain joins TRBV10-3 to TRBJ1-1, with a weak D call TRBD1 (6 bases). This CDR3 is built from 12 residues. V gave up 8 bases and J gave up 4 bases, with 11 bases separating them. The germline V gene encodes CDR1 ENHRY and CDR2 SYGVKD. CDR3 sequence: CAIGGQGTEAFF. The CDR3 DNA reads as TGTGCCATCGGGGGCCAGGGCACTGAAGCTTTCTTT.

A single count supports this clone. This chain uses TRBV7-3 with TRBJ2-3, with D possibly called TRBD1 or TRBD2 (5 bases each). This CDR3 contains 14 residues. Trimming stripped 5 bases from V and 2 bases from J, with 11 bases between. In germline, CDR1 is SGHTA, CDR2 FQGTGA. DNA of the CDR3: TGTGCCAGCAGCCCGGGGCAGGACACAGATACGCAGTATTTT. Translation gives CASSPGQDTDTQYF.

The rearrangement uses TRBV7-9 and TRBJ2-3; maybe TRBD2 (5 bases). Germline V CDR1 and CDR2: SEHNR, FQNEAQ (reference sequence). The CDR3 has 15 amino acids. The ends were cut back, 2 bases at V and 2 bases at J, with 11 bases in the middle. CDR3 sequence reads: CASSLKASPTDTQYF. CDR3 bases: TGTGCCAGCAGCTTAAAGGCTAGCCCCACAGATACGCAGTATTTT.

V and J are TRBV6-5 and TRBJ1-1; D ambiguous. Trimming cost V 2 bases and J 3 bases, with 10 bases left between them. This CDR3 has 14 residues. The V gene's germline CDR1 is MNHEY and CDR2 SVGAGI. CDR3 protein: CASSYGQYHTEAFF. The CDR3, as DNA: TGTGCCAGCAGTTACGGGCAGTATCACACTGAAGCTTTCTTT.

V gene TRBV11-2 combines with J gene TRBJ1-1; 7 bases agree with TRBD1. The CDR3 extends over 15 amino acids. Trimming took 5 bases from V and 1 from J; bases not matched to a gene: 7. Germline values: CDR1 SGHAT, CDR2 FQNNGV. Here the CDR3 reads CASSKEGQKNTEAFF. The CDR3 nucleotides read TGTGCCAGCAGCAAAGAGGGACAGAAGAACACTGAAGCTTTCTTT.

The chain couples TRBV19 to TRBJ2-6; TRBD1 matches at 7 bases. CDR1 is LNHDA, CDR2 SQIVND, per germline (reference sequence). The CDR3 spans 16 residues. With V trimmed by 1 base and J by 0 bases, 0 bases remained unmatched. CDR3 in DNA: TGTGCCAGTAGTATAGGGACAGGCTCTGGGGCCAACGTCCTGACTTTC. It yields the protein CASSIGTGSGANVLTF.

The chain has TRBV19 and TRBJ2-1; 9 positions match TRBD2. The CDR3 consists of 13 residues. The V gene end was trimmed by 7 bases and the J gene end by 9 bases; junction bases not matched to a gene: 7. The germline V gene has CDR1 LNHDA and CDR2 SQIVND (reference sequence). The CDR3 DNA is TGTGCCAGTACCCTTAGCGGGGGATTTGAGCAGTTCTTC. Its protein product is CASTLSGGFEQFF.

The V call is TRBV7-2, the J call TRBJ2-7; the match to TRBD2 covers 9 bases. This CDR3 has 19 residues. Germline-derived CDR1 and CDR2 are SGHTA and FQGNSA. V trimming: 3 bases; J trimming: 0 bases; junction bases outside the gene matches: 15. The CDR3 loop reads CASSLRAHSGGLSSYEQYF. CDR3 nucleotide sequence: TGTGCCAGCAGCTTGAGGGCCCACAGCGGGGGGCTGAGCTCCTACGAGCAGTACTTC.

The chain carries TRBV5-4 and TRBJ2-3; no firm D call. V lost 4 bases and J 4 bases, leaving 10 bases between the germline ends. CDR3 length: 13 residues. Germline V CDR1 and CDR2: SGHNT, YYREEE (reference sequence). The CDR3 DNA follows: TGTGCCAGCAGCCGCCCCCAGGCAGATACGCAGTATTTT. It translates to CASSRPQADTQYF. The full variable domain, its missing parts supplied by reference TRBV5-4 and TRBJ2-3, is ETGVTQSPTHLIKTRGQQVTLRCSSQSGHNTVSWYQQALGQGPQFIFQYYREEENGRGNFPPRFSGLQFPNYSSELNVNALELDDSALYLCASSRPQADTQYFGPGTRLTVL.

The chain recombines TRBV9 with TRBJ1-5; D not resolved. V shed 4 bases and J shed 0 bases, with 11 bases lying between them. This CDR3 is 15 amino acids long. Germline values: CDR1 SGDLS, CDR2 YYNGEE. The CDR3: CASSQGPDSNQPQHF. CDR3 bases: TGTGCCAGCAGCCAAGGGCCAGATAGCAATCAGCCCCAGCATTTT.

The chain is built from TRBV6-5 and TRBJ2-1; D is possibly TRBD2 (6 bases). Germline V lookup: CDR1 MNHEY, CDR2 SVGAGI. Deletions cut 6 bases from V and 4 bases from J, with 16 bases between. The CDR3 extends over 15 amino acids. CDR3 region: CASSPGLQFYNEQFF. CDR3 sequence (DNA): TGTGCCAGCAGCCCGGGACTGCAATTTTACAATGAGCAGTTCTTC.

V usage is TRBV28 and J usage is TRBJ1-6, with D hard to call. Germline V gene sequence: CDR1 MDHEN, CDR2 SYDVKM. V was cut by 1 base and J by 9 bases, with 4 bases left in between. CDR3 length equals 12 residues. Written as DNA, the CDR3 is TGTGCCAGCAGTTTATTGGGTTCACCCCTCCACTTT. It specifies CASSLLGSPLHF.

The V and J genes are TRBV25-1 and TRBJ1-6; 7 bases map to TRBD1. With 3 bases clipped from V and 6 bases from J, the junction kept 5 bases outside the gene matches. The CDR3 sequence is 15 residues long. Germline V lookup: CDR1 MGHDK, CDR2 SYGVNS. The CDR3 reads CASSDQQGINSPLHF. CDR3 nucleotide sequence: TGTGCCAGCAGTGACCAACAGGGGATTAATTCACCCCTCCACTTT.

The genes are TRBV2 and TRBJ1-2, with D perhaps matching TRBD1 (6 bases). Germline CDR1 and CDR2: SNHLY and FYNNEI. This CDR3 has 14 residues. V was clipped by 2 bases and J by 3 bases, with 10 bases between them. CDR3 sequence reads: CASSEKQGYYGYTF. Written as DNA, the CDR3 is TGTGCCAGCAGTGAAAAGCAGGGGTACTATGGCTACACCTTC. Complete variable domain (other parts from reference TRBV2 and TRBJ1-2): EPEVTQTPSHQVTQMGQEVILRCVPISNHLYFYWYRQILGQKVEFLVSFYNNEISEKSEIFDDQFSVERPDGSNFTLKIRSTKLEDSAMYFCASSEKQGYYGYTFGSGTRLTVV.

The chain recombines TRBV7-9 with TRBJ1-2; 9 positions agree with TRBD1. V lost 4 bases to trimming and J lost 7 bases; unmatched junction nucleotides: 10. This CDR3 spans 15 amino acids. Germline V gene lookup returns CDR1 SEHNR and CDR2 FQNEAQ (reference sequence). CDR3 sequence reads: CASSSRDRTGVGYTF. The CDR3 nucleotides read TGTGCCAGCAGCTCCCGGGATAGGACAGGGGTTGGCTACACCTTC.

The CDR3 is CASSPAGGGAIYF. Here the CDR3 DNA reads TGTGCCAGCAGCCCCGCTGGGGGGGGCGCCATATATTTT. This chain links TRBV11-2 with TRBJ1-3; tentative D call: TRBD1 (6 bases). Germline V CDR1 and CDR2: SGHAT, FQNNGV. The CDR3 totals 13 residues. The germline V and J ends were trimmed by 5 bases and 11 bases, with 16 bases remaining between them.

This rearrangement joins TRBV28 to TRBJ2-7; 10 bases align to TRBD1. This CDR3 contains 14 residues. V trimming: 7 bases; J trimming: 3 bases; junction bases outside the gene matches: 6. Germline CDR1 and CDR2: MDHEN and SYDVKM. CDR3 loop: CASTLTGGFYEQYF. The CDR3 DNA reads as TGTGCCAGCACTTTGACAGGGGGCTTCTACGAGCAGTACTTC.

The V and J genes are TRBV9 and TRBJ2-2, with D possibly TRBD1 on 6 matching bases. CDR3 length equals 19 residues. The germline V gene encodes CDR1 SGDLS and CDR2 YYNGEE. Trimming took 0 bases from V and 4 from J, leaving 22 bases between them. CDR3 DNA sequence: TGTGCCAGCAGCGTAGGGTCCAGGGGCCAATTACCGAGCACCGGGGAGCTGTTTTTT. Amino acids: CASSVGSRGQLPSTGELFF. Together with reference TRBV9 and TRBJ2-2, the CDR3 gives the full variable domain: DSGVTQTPKHLITATGQRVTLRCSPRSGDLSVYWYQQSLDQGLQFLIQYYNGEERAKGNILERFSAQQFPDLHSELNLSSLELGDSALYFCASSVGSRGQLPSTGELFFGEGSRLTVL.

The V call is TRBV19, the J call TRBJ2-2, with 7 bases identical to TRBD2. Trimming removed 6 bases from V and 5 bases from J; junction bases left unmatched: 12. CDR1 and CDR2 from the germline V gene are LNHDA and SQIVND (reference sequence). The CDR3 has 16 residues. CDR3 amino acids: CASRLSGGGSTGELFF. The CDR3 bases are TGTGCCAGTAGGCTCTCCGGCGGGGGTTCGACCGGGGAGCTGTTTTTT.

The chain couples TRBV5-5 to TRBJ1-4, with D hard to call. Trimming took 0 bases from V and 8 from J, leaving 14 bases between them. The CDR3 is made up of 15 amino acids. The germline gives CDR1 SGHKS, CDR2 YYEKEE (reference sequence). Here the CDR3 reads CASSLEGVGLEKLFF. For the CDR3, the DNA is TGTGCCAGCAGCTTGGAGGGTGTGGGGTTGGAAAAACTGTTTTTT.

The chain couples TRBV12-5 to TRBJ2-5; tentatively, D is TRBD1 (6 bases). The CDR3 totals 14 residues. CDR1 and CDR2 from the germline V gene are LGHNT and FRNRAP. The V and J ends lost 1 base and 2 bases respectively, with 8 bases between them. CDR3 nucleotide sequence: TGTGCTAGTGGTTTGGGGACAGTACAAGAGACCCAGTACTTC. Encoded protein: CASGLGTVQETQYF.

V usage is TRBV11-2 and J usage is TRBJ2-2; D gene uncertain. Germline V gives CDR1 SGHAT, CDR2 FQNNGV. V lost 4 bases, J lost 4 bases, and 10 bases lay in between. The CDR3 totals 14 residues. DNA for the CDR3: TGTGCCAGCAGCTCTACCGGGTCCACCGGGGAGCTGTTTTTT. The encoded protein is CASSSTGSTGELFF.

The V gene is TRBV18, the J gene TRBJ2-5; 11 bases are shared with TRBD2. Germline V gene sequence: CDR1 KGHSH, CDR2 LQKENI. The CDR3 totals 16 residues. The V gene end was trimmed by 2 bases and the J gene end by 2 bases; junction bases not matched to a gene: 4. The DNA for the CDR3 is TGTGCCAGCTCACCAATAGCGGGGGGGCTGCAAGAGACCCAGTACTTC. Protein product: CASSPIAGGLQETQYF.

This rearrangement joins TRBV5-4 to TRBJ2-2; D possibly uses TRBD1 or TRBD2 (5 bases each). CDR3 length: 14 amino acids. Germline CDR1 and CDR2: SGHNT and YYREEE (reference sequence). The ends were cut back, 3 bases at V and 5 bases at J, with 11 bases in the middle. CDR3 in DNA: TGTGCCAGCAGCTGGGACGGTGAAACCGGGGAGCTGTTTTTT. It is translated as CASSWDGETGELFF.

The table lists this clone with a few counts. The same CDR3 also results from other DNA sequences found in this sample. The chain employs TRBV12-3 or TRBV12-4 and TRBJ1-2; TRBD1 matches at 8 bases. V shed 6 bases and J 4 bases; nucleotides not matched to a gene: 1. This CDR3 is 12 amino acids long. In DNA, the CDR3 is TGTGCCAGCAGCGGACAGGGCTATGGCTACACCTTC. Protein product: CASSGQGYGYTF.

The rearrangement uses TRBV25-1 and TRBJ1-1; D not certain. Trimming removed 6 bases at V and 8 bases at J, with 10 bases between. The V gene's germline CDR1 is MGHDK and CDR2 SYGVNS. CDR3 length: 11 residues. CDR3 region: CASSLGPEAFF. The CDR3 coding sequence is TGTGCCAGCAGCTTGGGTCCAGAAGCTTTCTTT.

The chain is built from TRBV5-1 and TRBJ2-1; 8 bases are shared with TRBD1. Germline-derived CDR1 and CDR2 are SGHRS and YFSETQ. The CDR3 is 15 residues long. The V gene end was trimmed by 4 bases and the J gene end by 3 bases; junction bases not matched to a gene: 6. In DNA form, the CDR3 reads TGCGCCAGCAGCCTAGGACAGGGCTACTACAATGAGCAGTTCTTC. It specifies CASSLGQGYYNEQFF.

In the case of this clone: The same CDR3 also results from other DNA sequences found in this sample. The chain is built from TRBV6-5 and TRBJ1-1; D remains ambiguous. This CDR3 is 14 amino acids long. The V and J ends lost 2 bases and 0 bases respectively, with 7 bases between them. Germline loops: CDR1 MNHEY, CDR2 SVGAGI. This CDR3 reads CASSYAGLNTEAFF. The CDR3 nucleotides read TGTGCCAGCAGTTACGCAGGCCTGAACACTGAAGCTTTCTTT.

The V call is TRBV5-1, the J call TRBJ2-3, with TRBD2 as a possible D gene (5 bases). Trimming shortened V by 5 bases and J by 5 bases, and 18 bases separated the two germline ends. The germline V gene has CDR1 SGHRS and CDR2 YFSETQ. CDR3 size: 15 residues. Here the CDR3 reads CASSSGLEIKDTQYF. The CDR3 bases are TGCGCCAGCAGTTCCGGACTGGAGATAAAAGATACGCAGTATTTT.

The rearrangement joins TRBV9 to TRBJ1-3; D remains unclear. The CDR3 covers 15 residues. Germline loops: CDR1 SGDLS, CDR2 YYNGEE. Trimming pared 2 bases from V and 4 bases from J, leaving 13 bases between. CDR3 sequence (DNA): TGTGCCAGCAGCGTCGGGCCGCCGGGAGGAAACACCATATATTTT. Amino acid sequence: CASSVGPPGGNTIYF.

V gene TRBV7-9 combines with J gene TRBJ1-2; 7 positions agree with TRBD1. J lost 2 bases, V lost 0 bases, and 3 bases had no gene match. CDR3 size: 15 residues. Germline V gene lookup returns CDR1 SEHNR and CDR2 FQNEAQ (reference sequence). CDR3 sequence: CASSLARGGNYGYTF. In DNA, the CDR3 is TGTGCCAGCAGCTTAGCCAGGGGGGGAAACTATGGCTACACCTTC.